Presented here are 9 T cell receptor beta chains from one specimen sequenced in a study of CD8+ T cells in alopecia areata. Regarding treatment: oral pan-JAK inhibitor, 5-10 mg twice daily. Isolated RNA was reverse transcribed into cDNA used as the sequencing template. Profiling relied on immunoSEQ multiplex PCR, and the TCRdb table lists in-frame clones only, not all of them. The data hold roughly 220,000 clones, with over 60% observed a single time. The material was CD4+ T cells sorted from blood, obtained at week 44, from a patient treated with tofacitinib. These receptors all stem from a human donor with alopecia areata.

The chain couples TRBV6-1 to TRBJ1-1; no clear D. The CDR3 is 13 residues long. Between the trimmed V and J ends, which lost 6 bases and 1 base, there was a span of 9 bases. In germline, CDR1 is MNHNS, CDR2 SASEGT. This CDR3 is CASSESQNTEAFF. Written as DNA, the CDR3 is TGTGCCAGCAGCGAATCTCAGAACACTGAAGCTTTCTTT.

This sequence joins TRBV7-2 and TRBJ1-2, with unresolved D. Between the trimmed V and J ends, which lost 4 bases and 8 bases, there was a span of 17 bases. The CDR3 is 14 residues long. Per germline, CDR1 SGHTA and CDR2 FQGNSA. CDR3 sequence: CASSYSTTSSGYTF. In DNA form, the CDR3 reads TGTGCCAGCAGCTATTCGACCACATCAAGCGGCTACACCTTC.

With respect to this clone: This same CDR3 is encoded by further DNA sequences in the sample. The chain uses TRBV29-1 and TRBJ1-2; D may be TRBD1 (6 bases). The V end was cut by 4 bases, the J end by 4 bases, with 10 bases between. The V gene's germline CDR1 is SQVTM and CDR2 ANQGSEA. The CDR3 spans 12 residues. Here the CDR3 reads CSVGGGSYGYTF. The CDR3 bases are TGCAGCGTTGGCGGGGGCAGCTATGGCTACACCTTC.

This clone was observed a few times. The V and J genes are TRBV5-1 and TRBJ2-7, with D hard to call. Trimming stripped 4 bases from V and 6 bases from J, with 23 bases between. Germline CDR1 is SGHRS and CDR2 is YFSETQ. This CDR3 is 16 amino acids long. The CDR3: CASSPQLGSSATEQYF. As DNA, the CDR3 is TGCGCCAGCAGCCCCCAACTGGGGTCTTCGGCTACCGAGCAGTACTTC.

This rearrangement joins TRBV29-1 to TRBJ1-6, with D possibly TRBD1 on 5 matching bases. From germline, CDR1 is SQVTM and CDR2 ANQGSEA. This CDR3 has 14 amino acids. V gave up 6 bases and J gave up 10 bases, with 19 bases separating them. The CDR3 spells CSVRVGDGRSPLHF. The DNA of the CDR3 is TGCAGCGTGAGGGTGGGGGATGGAAGGTCACCCCTCCACTTT.

This clone was recorded a few times. V is TRBV4-3 and J is TRBJ2-3; a possible D gene is TRBD2 (6 bases). The germline V gene has CDR1 LGHNA and CDR2 YSLEER. V lost 4 bases and J lost 5, with 13 bases in between. The CDR3 is made up of 14 amino acids. The CDR3 reads CASSPGAGKDTQYF. The CDR3 nucleotides read TGCGCCAGCAGCCCGGGAGCAGGAAAAGATACGCAGTATTTT.

This clone was observed a handful of times. The CDR3 spells CSASGTGRDNNEQFF. CDR3 nucleotide sequence: TGCAGCGCAAGTGGGACAGGACGAGATAACAATGAGCAGTTCTTC. V and J are TRBV29-1 and TRBJ2-1, with 8 nucleotides matching TRBD1. This CDR3 contains 15 residues. The junction had 13 bases not matched to a gene; V was cut back by 7 bases and J by 5 bases. In germline, CDR1 is SQVTM, CDR2 ANQGSEA.

This clone has just a few counts. The chain has TRBV11-2 and TRBJ2-1; 8 bases are a match to TRBD2. The CDR3 runs 15 residues. Germline CDR1 SGHAT, CDR2 FQNNGV. V shed 3 bases, J shed 8 bases, and the junction held 9 bases outside the gene matches. The CDR3 protein is CASSFLAGISHEQFF. The CDR3 DNA sequence: TGTGCCAGCAGCTTTTTAGCGGGGATTTCGCATGAGCAGTTCTTC.

The J gene is TRBJ2-6, the V gene TRBV7-9; D is perhaps TRBD1 or TRBD2 (5 bases each). V lost 4 bases and J 0 bases, leaving 19 bases between the germline ends. CDR3 length equals 19 residues. The germline gives CDR1 SEHNR, CDR2 FQNEAQ (reference sequence). The CDR3 sequence is CASSSFGGVRDSGANVLTF. CDR3 sequence (DNA): TGTGCCAGCAGCTCCTTTGGGGGAGTACGTGACTCTGGGGCCAACGTCCTGACTTTC.